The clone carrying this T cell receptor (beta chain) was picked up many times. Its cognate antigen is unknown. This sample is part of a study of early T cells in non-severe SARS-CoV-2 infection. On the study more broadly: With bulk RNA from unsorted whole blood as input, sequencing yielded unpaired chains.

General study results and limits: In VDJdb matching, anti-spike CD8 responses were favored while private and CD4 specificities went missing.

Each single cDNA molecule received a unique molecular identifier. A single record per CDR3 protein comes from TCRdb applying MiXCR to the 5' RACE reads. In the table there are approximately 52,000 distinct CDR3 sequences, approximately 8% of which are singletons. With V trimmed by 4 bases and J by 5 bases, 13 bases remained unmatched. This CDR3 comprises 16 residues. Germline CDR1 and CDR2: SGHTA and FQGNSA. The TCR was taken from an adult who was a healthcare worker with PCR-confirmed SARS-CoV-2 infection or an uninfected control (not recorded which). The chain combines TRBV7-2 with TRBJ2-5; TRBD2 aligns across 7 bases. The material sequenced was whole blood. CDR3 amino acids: CASSSRDGLVAETQYF. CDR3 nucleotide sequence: TGTGCCAGCAGCTCCCGGGACGGACTAGTAGCGGAGACCCAGTACTTC.